This TCR beta chain stems from a study of T cell responses to AZD1222 COVID-19 vaccine. Study-level points and caveats: Spike regions recognized by vaccine-associated CD4 TCRs spanned the protein, led by 160-218 and 743-854. When two AZD1222 doses had been given, Spike-specific TCR breadth and depth rose.

The repertoire was sequenced with immunoSEQ multiplex PCR; TCRdb's copy has only in-frame clones and lacks some. Here the sample spans around 130,000 clones, more than 85% being singletons. About this clone: No antigen is known for it.

The germline V and J ends were trimmed by 3 bases and 6 bases, with 12 bases remaining between them. CDR3 length: 13 amino acids. CDR1 and CDR2 (germline): LNHDA, SQIVND (reference sequence). The J gene is TRBJ2-7, the V gene TRBV19, with a weak D call TRBD2 (6 bases). The input for sequencing was peripheral blood, taken on day 0 of AZD1222 vaccination. This receptor was identified in an adult in good health. The CDR3 DNA reads as TGTGCCAGTAGTATCGTTGGGACTCCCGAGCAGTACTTC. Its protein product is CASSIVGTPEQYF.